Listed below are T cell receptor beta chains from one sample, sequenced in a study of cytomegalovirus exposure and HLA in healthy donors. Here immunoSEQ multiplex PCR was the method, and the copy in TCRdb shows in-frame clones only, minus some. The profile covers 200,000 to 250,000 clones, with 83% appearing a single time and around 5.6% taken by the ten largest. The sample consisted of PBMCs. These receptors all come from a woman under 30 in good health and CMV-seronegative. Both conserved end residues are part of each CDR3. The order of the fields is D gene, V gene, CDR3 length, clone size, J gene, CDR3 DNA, CDR3 protein. A D gene is named only where the DNA matches it firmly. A clone size is listed for some rows: how often the clone was seen (once, few, many), or a class if it is expanded.

TRBD2	TRBV2	15	.	TRBJ2-5	TGTGCCAGCAGAGGCACTAGCGGGGATGACGAGACCCAGTACTTC	CASRGTSGDDETQYF
.	TRBV6-1	16	.	TRBJ2-2	TGTGCCAGCAGTGAACGTTGGCAGACTCTCACCGGGGAGCTGTTTTTT	CASSERWQTLTGELFF
.	TRBV5-6	13	.	TRBJ1-6	TGTGCCAGCAGCTCTGGGAATAATTCACCCCTCCACTTT	CASSSGNNSPLHF
.	TRBV30	15	.	TRBJ1-5	TGTGCCTGGAGTCCCTCCGGGACCCAAAATCAGCCCCAGCATTTT	CAWSPSGTQNQPQHF
.	TRBV4-1	14	once	TRBJ1-3	TGCGCCAGCAGCCACCCCGGGACAGGAAACACCATATATTTT	CASSHPGTGNTIYF
TRBD1	TRBV27	14	many	TRBJ2-1	TGTGCCAGCAGCCAGGGGGCGGGCTACAATGAGCAGTTCTTC	CASSQGAGYNEQFF
.	TRBV10-3	15	.	TRBJ1-5	TGTGCCATCAGTGAGAACCAGGGAGTAGCTCAGCCCCAGCATTTT	CAISENQGVAQPQHF
.	TRBV7-9	15	.	TRBJ1-1	TGTGCCAGCAGCTCCCTAGGGGAGGTAACAACTGAAGCTTTCTTT	CASSSLGEVTTEAFF
.	TRBV2	15	.	TRBJ2-1	TGTGCCAGCAGACCGGACCTGAGCCCCTACAATGAGCAGTTCTTC	CASRPDLSPYNEQFF
.	TRBV10-3	12	.	TRBJ2-1	TGTGCCATCAGTGGGGGGCCCCATGAGCAGTTCTTC	CAISGGPHEQFF
.	TRBV6-5	13	.	TRBJ1-1	TGTGCCAGCACCTTGGGGTTGAACACTGAAGCTTTCTTT	CASTLGLNTEAFF
.	TRBV27	12	.	TRBJ1-1	TGTGCCAGCAGTTATGGGGGGTCTGAAGCTTTCTTT	CASSYGGSEAFF
.	TRBV4-1	16	.	TRBJ1-4	TGCGCCAGCAGACCAATTCTTCGGGGTGGGAATGAAAAACTGTTTTTT	CASRPILRGGNEKLFF
TRBD1	TRBV2	15	.	TRBJ2-3	TGTGCCAGCAGCTCCTGGACAGGGGCCCCAGATACGCAGTATTTT	CASSSWTGAPDTQYF
TRBD2	TRBV2	13	.	TRBJ2-5	TGTGCCAGCCTCTCTAGCGGGGGGGAGACCCAGTACTTC	CASLSSGGETQYF
TRBD2	TRBV10-3	15	.	TRBJ2-5	TGTGCCACGGGGGGACTAGCGGGAGGGCAAGAGATCCAGTACTTC	CATGGLAGGQEIQYF